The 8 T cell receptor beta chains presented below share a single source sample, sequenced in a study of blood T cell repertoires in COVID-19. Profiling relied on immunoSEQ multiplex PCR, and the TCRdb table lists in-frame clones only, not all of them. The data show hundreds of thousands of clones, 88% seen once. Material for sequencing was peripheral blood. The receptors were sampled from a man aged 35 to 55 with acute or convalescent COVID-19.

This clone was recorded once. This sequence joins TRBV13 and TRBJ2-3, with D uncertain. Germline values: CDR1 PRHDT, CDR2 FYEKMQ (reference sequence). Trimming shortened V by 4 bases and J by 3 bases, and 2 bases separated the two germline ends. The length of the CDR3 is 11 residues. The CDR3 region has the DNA TGTGCCAGCAGCTCTACAGATACGCAGTATTTT. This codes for CASSSTDTQYF.

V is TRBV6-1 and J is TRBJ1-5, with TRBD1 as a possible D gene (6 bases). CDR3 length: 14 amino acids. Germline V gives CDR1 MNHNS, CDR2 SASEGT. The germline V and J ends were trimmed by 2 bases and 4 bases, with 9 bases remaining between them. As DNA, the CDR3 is TGTGCCAGCAGTGAAACAGGGCGTAATCAGCCCCAGCATTTT. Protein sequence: CASSETGRNQPQHF.

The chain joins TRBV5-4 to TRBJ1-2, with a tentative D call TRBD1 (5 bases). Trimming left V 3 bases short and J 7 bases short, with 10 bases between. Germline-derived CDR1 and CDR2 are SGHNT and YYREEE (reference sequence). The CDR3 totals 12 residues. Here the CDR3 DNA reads TGTGCCAGCAGCTCCAGGGTTGCTGGCTACACCTTC. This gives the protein CASSSRVAGYTF.

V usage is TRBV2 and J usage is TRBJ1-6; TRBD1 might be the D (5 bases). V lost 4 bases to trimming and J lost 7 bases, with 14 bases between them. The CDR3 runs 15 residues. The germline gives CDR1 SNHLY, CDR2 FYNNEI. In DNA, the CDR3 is TGTGCCAGCAGTGGGGGCGCTTTGGCCAATTCACCCCTCCACTTT. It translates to CASSGGALANSPLHF.

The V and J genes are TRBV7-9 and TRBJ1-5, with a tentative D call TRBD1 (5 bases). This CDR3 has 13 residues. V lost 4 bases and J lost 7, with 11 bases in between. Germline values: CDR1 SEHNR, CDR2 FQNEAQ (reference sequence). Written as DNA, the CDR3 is TGTGCCAGCAGCTCGACAGTTCGACAGCCCCAGCATTTT. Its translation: CASSSTVRQPQHF. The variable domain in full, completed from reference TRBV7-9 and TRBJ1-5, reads DTGVSQNPRHKITKRGQNVTFRCDPISEHNRLYWYRQTLGQGPEFLTYFQNEAQLEKSRLLSDRFSAERPKGSFSTLEIQRTEQGDSAMYLCASSSTVRQPQHFGDGTRLSIL.

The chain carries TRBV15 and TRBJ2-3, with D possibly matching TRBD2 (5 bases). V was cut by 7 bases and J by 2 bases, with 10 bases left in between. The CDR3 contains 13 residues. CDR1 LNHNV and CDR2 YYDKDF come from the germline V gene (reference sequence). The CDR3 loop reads CATTRGYTDTQYF. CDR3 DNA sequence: TGTGCCACCACCCGAGGGTACACAGATACGCAGTATTTT.

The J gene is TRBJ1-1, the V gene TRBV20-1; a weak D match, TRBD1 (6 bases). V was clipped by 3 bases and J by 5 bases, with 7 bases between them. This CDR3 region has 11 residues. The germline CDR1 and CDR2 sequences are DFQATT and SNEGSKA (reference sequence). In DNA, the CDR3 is TGCAGTGCTAGCAGGGGAACTGAAGCTTTCTTT. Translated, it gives CSASRGTEAFF.

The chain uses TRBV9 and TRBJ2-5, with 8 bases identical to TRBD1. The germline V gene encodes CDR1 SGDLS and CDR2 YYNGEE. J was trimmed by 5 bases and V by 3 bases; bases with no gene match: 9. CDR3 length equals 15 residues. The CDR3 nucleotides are TGTGCCAGCAGCGCCCAAGGGACAGGAGAGGAGACCCAGTACTTC. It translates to CASSAQGTGEETQYF.